This T cell receptor (beta chain) was identified in a study of CD8+CD57+ T cells in acquired aplastic anemia. Study overall: The study obtained an average of roughly 3 ug of DNA from sorted CD4+ and CD8+ cells.

Genomic DNA was employed as the template in profiling TCR beta VDJ and CDR3. TCRdb analysed the reads with MiXCR anew, one entry per CDR3 protein. The sample gives under 200,000 distinct CDR3 sequences, about half of which show up once; roughly 3.5% is in the top ten. Patients chosen for sequencing had shown CD8+CD57+ cell expansion by flow cytometry. Patients had undergone no therapy by the time their blood was sampled. V lost 6 bases, J lost 7 bases, and 13 bases lay in between. CDR1 and CDR2 (germline): SNHLY, FYNNEI. The CDR3 covers 12 residues. Findings of the study overall: The study identified roughly 29 CD8+ CDR3 sequences shared by patients and controls. For CD8+ Simpson's diversity, patients and controls showed no significant difference.

Points on this clonotype: Its antigen is unidentified.

Sequencing was performed on sorted CD4+, CD8+, or CD8+CD57+ T cells (not recorded which) from PBMCs. The genes are TRBV2 and TRBJ2-7, with D hard to call. This receptor was obtained from a human donor with aplastic anemia. This chain's CDR3 is CASRTFDGEQYF. The CDR3 nucleotides read TGTGCCAGCAGGACTTTCGACGGGGAGCAGTACTTC.